This T cell receptor (beta chain) is from a study of blood T cell repertoires in COVID-19. For the study at large: PBMCs, B-cell-depleted T cells, or T cells were the source of the cDNA or gDNA that made up the material.

Per the study methods: Reference gene primers were amplified, and this amplification served to estimate nucleated cell counts. TCRdb's table, derived via immunoSEQ multiplex PCR, lists solely in-frame clones and lacks some. That table is the source of V, J and clone size, and D and trimming were worked out from the DNA. There are roughly 160,000 clones in the sample; 65% to 90% occur only once, and approximately 8% lies in the top ten. Trimming shortened V by 8 bases and J by 5 bases, and 10 bases separated the two germline ends. The CDR3 is made up of 13 amino acids. Per the germline V gene, CDR1 is LNHDA and CDR2 is SQIVND (reference sequence).

The sequenced material came from peripheral blood. This sequence was found in a man aged 55 to 69 with acute or convalescent COVID-19. The V call is TRBV19, the J call TRBJ1-6; D unresolved. CDR3 sequence: CASQSENNSPLHF. In nucleotides, the CDR3 is TGTGCCAGTCAGTCAGAAAATAATTCACCCCTCCACTTT.